The next 3 T cell receptor beta chains were all read from a single sample in a study of OX40 agonist ivuxolimab in advanced cancers. The library was obtained by the immunoSEQ multiplex PCR assay. The table comes from immuneACCESS by way of TCRdb, which keeps in-frame sequences with V and J called. Part of the clones is missing from these tables; in studies checked, under half for an unresolved V gene and the rest for unknown reasons. This sample gives roughly 61,000 clones in total; 90% to 95% of them show up just once. Around 20% of the sample is in the top ten clones. This specimen was CD4+ or CD8+ T cells sorted from blood, taken in a trial of the OX40 agonist ivuxolimab. All receptors derive from an adult with an advanced solid tumor such as melanoma, head and neck, liver or kidney cancer.

V is TRBV11-2 and J is TRBJ2-2, with a tentative D call TRBD1 (6 bases). The V gene lost 5 bases and the J gene lost 4 bases, with 14 bases spanning the gap. CDR3 size: 15 residues. Germline CDR1 and CDR2: SGHAT and FQNNGV. The CDR3 sequence is CASSVPGDGTGELFF. The CDR3 region has the DNA TGTGCCAGCAGCGTCCCAGGGGATGGCACCGGGGAGCTGTTTTTT.

The chain employs TRBV28 and TRBJ1-5, with TRBD1 as a possible D gene (5 bases). From germline, CDR1 is MDHEN and CDR2 SYDVKM. Trimming removed 5 bases from V and 9 bases from J, with 17 bases in between. The CDR3 contains 14 residues. CDR3 sequence (DNA): TGTGCCAGCAGTGACCCGGGGCCCATTGGGCCCCAGCATTTT. Amino acid sequence: CASSDPGPIGPQHF. Using reference TRBV28 and TRBJ1-5 for the parts outside the CDR3, the full variable domain is DVKVTQSSRYLVKRTGEKVFLECVQDMDHENMFWYRQDPGLGLRLIYFSYDVKMKEKGDIPEGYSVSREKKERFSLILESASTNQTSMYLCASSDPGPIGPQHFGDGTRLSIL.

The chain combines TRBV11-2 with TRBJ2-5; 7 positions match TRBD1. The germline V gene has CDR1 SGHAT and CDR2 FQNNGV. V shed 5 bases and J 2 bases; nucleotides not matched to a gene: 8. CDR3 size: 15 residues. CDR3 sequence reads: CASSQWDSQQETQYF. In nucleotides, the CDR3 is TGTGCCAGCAGCCAATGGGACAGCCAGCAAGAGACCCAGTACTTC.